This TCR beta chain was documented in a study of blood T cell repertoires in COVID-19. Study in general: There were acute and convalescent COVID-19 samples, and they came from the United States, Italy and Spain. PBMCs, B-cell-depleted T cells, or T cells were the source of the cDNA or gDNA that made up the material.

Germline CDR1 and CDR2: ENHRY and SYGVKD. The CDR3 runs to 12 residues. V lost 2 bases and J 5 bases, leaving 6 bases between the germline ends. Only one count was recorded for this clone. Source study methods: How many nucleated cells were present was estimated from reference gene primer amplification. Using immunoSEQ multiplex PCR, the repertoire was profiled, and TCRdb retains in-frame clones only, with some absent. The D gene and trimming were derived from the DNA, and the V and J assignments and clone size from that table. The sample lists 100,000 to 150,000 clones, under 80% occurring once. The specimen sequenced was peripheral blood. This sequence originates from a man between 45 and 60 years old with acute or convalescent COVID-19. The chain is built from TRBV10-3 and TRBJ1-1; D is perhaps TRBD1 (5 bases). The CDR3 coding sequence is TGTGCCATCAGTGAGCGGGGGACTGAAGCTTTCTTT. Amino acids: CAISERGTEAFF.